Listed below are T cell receptor beta chains from one sample, sequenced in a study of T cell responses to AZD1222 COVID-19 vaccine. Repertoires were generated with immunoSEQ multiplex PCR, while TCRdb's copy carries only in-frame clones and drops some. This table holds roughly 100,000 clones, about 89% found once. The sample in question was peripheral blood, obtained on day 0 of AZD1222 vaccination. These receptors all come from an adult in good health. CDR3s include the opening cysteine and the closing phenylalanine or tryptophan. A D gene is named only where the DNA matches it firmly. For some rows the clone size is stated as once, few or many, or as a class when expanded; others skip it.

clone_size	d_call	j_call	v_call	cdr3_nt	cdr3_aa
few	.	TRBJ1-1	TRBV10-3	TGTGCCATCAGTGGGAAGGGGTTCGGGAACACTGAAGCTTTCTTT	CAISGKGFGNTEAFF
.	.	TRBJ1-2	TRBV7-2	TGTGCCAGCAGCAAGGACCCACTCTATGGCTACACCTTC	CASSKDPLYGYTF
.	.	TRBJ1-2	TRBV27	TGTGCCAGCAGTTTCGGGGGGGCGGATGGCTACACCTTC	CASSFGGADGYTF
.	TRBD1	TRBJ2-7	TRBV6-2/TRBV6-3	TGTGCCAGCAGTTACACAGGGGGTCCGTACGAGCAGTACTTC	CASSYTGGPYEQYF
.	TRBD1	TRBJ1-4	TRBV3-1/TRBV3-2	TGTGCCAGCAGCCAAGGACAGGGTTCACAGACTAATGAAAAACTGTTTTTT	CASSQGQGSQTNEKLFF
.	.	TRBJ2-1	TRBV27	TGTGCCAGCAGTGTAAAAAACAATGAGCAGTTCTTC	CASSVKNNEQFF
.	TRBD1	TRBJ1-1	TRBV18	TGTGCCAGCGGGACAGGTAACACTGAAGCTTTCTTT	CASGTGNTEAFF
.	.	TRBJ1-1	TRBV5-4	TGTGCCAGCAGCTTGGAACAGGGAAGGCCTGAAGCTTTCTTT	CASSLEQGRPEAFF
.	.	TRBJ1-1	TRBV15	TGTGCCACCAGCCTAAACAGGGTCTATACTGAAGCTTTCTTT	CATSLNRVYTEAFF
once	.	TRBJ1-2	TRBV3-1/TRBV3-2	TGTGCCAGCGCGGGGGGCGGCTATGGCTACACCTTC	CASAGGGYGYTF
.	.	TRBJ1-4	TRBV6-5	TGTGCCAGCAGCTCCGGACATAGGATTGAAAAACTGTTTTTT	CASSSGHRIEKLFF
.	TRBD1	TRBJ2-1	TRBV19	TGTGCCAGTAGTATGAAAACCGGGACAGGGGGCTACAATGAGCAGTTCTTC	CASSMKTGTGGYNEQFF
once	.	TRBJ1-2	TRBV15	TGTGCCACCAGCAGCTTGGGCTATGGCTACACCTTC	CATSSLGYGYTF
.	TRBD1	TRBJ1-6	TRBV7-9	TGTGCCAGCAGCGTGACAGGGGCATCGGTGCCCCTCCACTTT	CASSVTGASVPLHF
.	.	TRBJ1-5	TRBV30	TGTGCCTGGAGTCTGGGGGTAGGGAATCAGCCCCAGCATTTT	CAWSLGVGNQPQHF
.	TRBD2	TRBJ2-5	TRBV19	TGTGCCAGTAGTATAGTGGCTAGCGGGGGAGGAGGGGAGACCCAGTACTTC	CASSIVASGGGGETQYF
once	TRBD1	TRBJ1-1	TRBV10-3	TGTGCCATCAGTGAGAACAGGGGCCTAGGGAACACTGAAGCTTTCTTT	CAISENRGLGNTEAFF
.	TRBD1	TRBJ1-2	TRBV3-1/TRBV3-2	TGTGCCAGCAGCCAAAGGACAGGGACTGGCTACACCTTC	CASSQRTGTGYTF
.	.	TRBJ2-1	TRBV3-1/TRBV3-2	TGTGCCAGCAGCCGGACGACCCCCAATGAGCAGTTCTTC	CASSRTTPNEQFF
.	.	TRBJ1-5	TRBV19	TGTGCCAGTAGTATAGACCGCCCAGGGAGGCGCAATCAGCCCCAGCATTTT	CASSIDRPGRRNQPQHF
.	.	TRBJ1-2	TRBV27	TGTGCCACCTTAGGTGGCTACACCTTC	CATLGGYTF
.	.	TRBJ2-7	TRBV28	TGTGCCAGCAGTTTACAGGGGCACTACGAGCAGTACTTC	CASSLQGHYEQYF
once	.	TRBJ1-5	TRBV13	TGTGCCAGCAGCTTATCGGGCAGCAATCAGCCCCAGCATTTT	CASSLSGSNQPQHF
.	TRBD1	TRBJ1-1	TRBV27	TGTGCCAGCAGTGTACAGGGGTCCGAAGCTTTCTTT	CASSVQGSEAFF
many	.	TRBJ2-7	TRBV19	TGTGCCAGTAGTTCCATCTCTAGGGAGCAGTACTTC	CASSSISREQYF
.	TRBD2	TRBJ2-3	TRBV7-3	TGTGCCAGCAGCTTAAAGGGTGATAGCGGGAGTAGCACAGATACGCAGTATTTT	CASSLKGDSGSSTDTQYF
.	.	TRBJ2-5	TRBV19	TGTGCCAGTAGTATAAATCAGGGTAGAGAGACCCAGTACTTC	CASSINQGRETQYF
.	.	TRBJ2-1	TRBV2	TGTGCCAGTAAAACAGGGCCCTGGGATGAGCAGTTCTTC	CASKTGPWDEQFF
.	.	TRBJ2-3	TRBV29-1	TGCAGCGTTGAAGGGGCTAGCATGGCAGATACGCAGTATTTT	CSVEGASMADTQYF
.	.	TRBJ2-3	TRBV19	TGTGCCAGTAGTTGGGCCGGCGGACGGGATACGCAGTATTTT	CASSWAGGRDTQYF
.	.	TRBJ2-7	TRBV5-5	TGTGCCAGCAGCTTGGCGGGGTTCAACGAGCAGTACTTC	CASSLAGFNEQYF
.	TRBD1	TRBJ1-2	TRBV6-5	TGTGCCAGCATTATGACAGGGGGTTATGGCTACACCTTC	CASIMTGGYGYTF
once	.	TRBJ1-1	TRBV6-5	TGTGCCAGCATGCTTGTTAGGGGAGGCACTGAAGCTTTCTTT	CASMLVRGGTEAFF
.	TRBD1	TRBJ1-5	TRBV15	TGTGCCACCAGCAGAGCACTAGGACAGGACCAAATTCTCAATCAGCCCCAGCATTTT	CATSRALGQDQILNQPQHF
.	.	TRBJ2-2	TRBV6-5	TGTGCCAGCAGTTCCTTGTTGACCGGGGAGCTGTTTTTT	CASSSLLTGELFF
.	.	TRBJ1-4	TRBV18	TGTGCCAGCTCACCGGGTCAGGGAGAAGAAAAACTGTTTTTT	CASSPGQGEEKLFF
.	.	TRBJ1-6	TRBV28	TGTGCCAGCTTGGGGGTAGGGAATTCACCCCTCCACTTT	CASLGVGNSPLHF
.	.	TRBJ2-3	TRBV12-3/TRBV12-4	TGTGCCAGCAGTTTACCCCGGTCAGATACGCAGTATTTT	CASSLPRSDTQYF
.	.	TRBJ2-1	TRBV5-1	TGCGCCAGCAGCTCCCTGGGAGGGGGAGAGCAGTTCTTC	CASSSLGGGEQFF
.	.	TRBJ1-6	TRBV7-3	TGTGCCAGCAGCTTACTCAGCAGGGATTCACCCCTCCACTTT	CASSLLSRDSPLHF
.	TRBD1	TRBJ1-2	TRBV28	TGTGCCACCGGACAGGGATTACATGGCTACACCTTC	CATGQGLHGYTF
.	.	TRBJ2-1	TRBV7-8	TGTGCCAGCAGCTTAGGAAGCGTCGGCAATGAGCAGTTCTTC	CASSLGSVGNEQFF
.	.	TRBJ1-5	TRBV6-1	TGTGCCAGCAGTGAGTGGCAGGTTAGCAATCAGCCCCAGCATTTT	CASSEWQVSNQPQHF
few	.	TRBJ1-1	TRBV3-1/TRBV3-2	TGTGCCAGCAACGGCGGGGGGCGTATGAACACTGAAGCTTTCTTT	CASNGGGRMNTEAFF
.	.	TRBJ2-3	TRBV12-3/TRBV12-4	TGTGCCAGCAGAGGGTCCGCGCAGTATTTT	CASRGSAQYF
.	.	TRBJ2-2	TRBV5-4	TGTGCCAGCAGGACGGCCTCCGGGGAGCTGTTTTTT	CASRTASGELFF
.	.	TRBJ2-1	TRBV18	TGTGCCAGCTCACCGCCTCGTGGGGATGAGCAGTTCTTC	CASSPPRGDEQFF
.	TRBD1	TRBJ1-1	TRBV19	TGTGCCAGTACCCAGCCCCGGGACAGGGGAGGGAAAGCTTTCTTT	CASTQPRDRGGKAFF
.	.	TRBJ1-6	TRBV12-3/TRBV12-4	TGTGCCAGCAGTAAGGGGGGCGGCTCACCCCTCCACTTT	CASSKGGGSPLHF
.	TRBD1	TRBJ1-4	TRBV5-4	TGTGCCAGCAGCTTTGGGGACAGGCGGGGAAAACTGTTTTTT	CASSFGDRRGKLFF
.	TRBD1	TRBJ1-5	TRBV19	TGTGCCAGTAGTATTCAGGCCCATCGACAGGGGAGCAATCAGCCCCAGCATTTT	CASSIQAHRQGSNQPQHF
.	.	TRBJ1-2	TRBV6-5	TGTGCCAGCAGTTACAGGAGGGAAAACTATGGCTACACCTTC	CASSYRRENYGYTF
.	.	TRBJ2-5	TRBV5-1	TGCGCCAGCAGCTCCCAAGTTCAAGAGACCCAGTACTTC	CASSSQVQETQYF
.	.	TRBJ1-1	TRBV5-4	TGTGCCAGCAGCTTGGCGGCCGGTATGACTGAAGCTTTCTTT	CASSLAAGMTEAFF
.	.	TRBJ1-2	TRBV5-4	TGTGCCAGCAGCCATCCGGGGGGGCGAGGTTCGCATGGCTACACCTTC	CASSHPGGRGSHGYTF
.	.	TRBJ1-5	TRBV4-2	TGTGCCAGCAGCCAAGATGTGGGCAGGGCCTATCAGCCCCAGCATTTT	CASSQDVGRAYQPQHF
once	TRBD1	TRBJ1-3	TRBV9	TGTGCCAGCAGCGCAAAGACAGGGGAGGACACTGGAAACACCATATATTTT	CASSAKTGEDTGNTIYF
.	.	TRBJ2-3	TRBV4-1	TGCGCCAGCAGCCAAACCCTAGTGGGGGGGCCGACAGATACGCAGTATTTT	CASSQTLVGGPTDTQYF
.	.	TRBJ2-2	TRBV19	TGTGCCAGTAGTATAACACAGGGTAGAATCGGGGAGCTGTTTTTT	CASSITQGRIGELFF
.	.	TRBJ1-2	TRBV29-1	TGCAGCGTTGAAGATCGGCCGGGTTATGGCTACACCTTC	CSVEDRPGYGYTF